What follows is one T cell receptor (beta chain) and its context. What it binds is not known. Germline CDR1 MRHNA, CDR2 SNTAGT. Germline trimming cut 6 bases from V and 6 bases from J; bases unmatched to any gene: 4. The length of the CDR3 is 13 residues. The PCR made use of 60 Vbeta and 13 Jbeta primers. Authors' data handling: Some 10 million of 80 million or so unique TCR beta chains were shared, per a later count. TCRdb's copy holds only in-frame clones and misses some; the assay was immunoSEQ multiplex PCR. The V and J calls and clone size were taken over from that table, and D and trimming were inferred from the DNA. There are 150,000 to 250,000 clones in the sample; roughly 85% occur only once, and 2% to 2.5% lies in the top ten. This record comes from a study of cytomegalovirus exposure and HLA in healthy donors. Study information: Around 80 million unique TCR sequences came from HLA-typed donors in an early release. Study-level results: A later analysis associated 16,951 TCR beta sequences with HLA alleles at a 0.05 false discovery rate. The study put 160 or so TCR beta chains on its list as cytomegalovirus-associated.

The chain recombines TRBV6-4 with TRBJ2-2; 7 bases align to TRBD2. The origin of this receptor is a woman aged 50 to 65 in good health and CMV-seronegative. Sequencing input: PBMCs. The CDR3 bases are TGTGCCAGCAGGGCGGGAGTGGCCGGGGAGCTGTTTTTT. Its translation: CASRAGVAGELFF.